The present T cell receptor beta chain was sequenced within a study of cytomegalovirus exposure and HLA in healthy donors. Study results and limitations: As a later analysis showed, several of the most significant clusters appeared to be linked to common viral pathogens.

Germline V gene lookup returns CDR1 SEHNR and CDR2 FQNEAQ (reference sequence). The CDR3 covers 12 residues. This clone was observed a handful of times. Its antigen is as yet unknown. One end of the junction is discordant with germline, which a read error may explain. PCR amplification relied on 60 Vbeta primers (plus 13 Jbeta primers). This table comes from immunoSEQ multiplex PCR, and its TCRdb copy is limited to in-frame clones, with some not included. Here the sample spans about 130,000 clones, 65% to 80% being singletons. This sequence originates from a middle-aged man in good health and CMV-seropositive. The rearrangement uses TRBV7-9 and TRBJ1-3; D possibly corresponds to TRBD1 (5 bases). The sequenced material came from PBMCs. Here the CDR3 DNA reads TGTTCCAGCAGCCCTCCGGGGGACACCATATATTTT. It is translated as CSSSPPGDTIYF.